Reported below is one T cell receptor beta chain. TCRdb's copy holds only in-frame clones and misses some; the assay was immunoSEQ multiplex PCR. The sample records hundreds of thousands of clones, roughly 89% being singletons. These data come from a study of blood T cell repertoires in COVID-19. The CDR3 is 14 residues long. Trimming cost V 3 bases and J 3 bases, with 12 bases left between them. From germline, CDR1 is SGHNT and CDR2 YENEEA. The chain carries TRBV11-3 and TRBJ2-7, with D maybe TRBD1 (6 bases). The specimen was peripheral blood. This TCR was recovered from a woman aged 25 to 39 with COVID-19, enrolled during active disease. CDR3 DNA: TGTGCCAGCAGCTTCTCCTCACAGGGCTACGAGCAGTACTTC. The encoded protein is CASSFSSQGYEQYF.